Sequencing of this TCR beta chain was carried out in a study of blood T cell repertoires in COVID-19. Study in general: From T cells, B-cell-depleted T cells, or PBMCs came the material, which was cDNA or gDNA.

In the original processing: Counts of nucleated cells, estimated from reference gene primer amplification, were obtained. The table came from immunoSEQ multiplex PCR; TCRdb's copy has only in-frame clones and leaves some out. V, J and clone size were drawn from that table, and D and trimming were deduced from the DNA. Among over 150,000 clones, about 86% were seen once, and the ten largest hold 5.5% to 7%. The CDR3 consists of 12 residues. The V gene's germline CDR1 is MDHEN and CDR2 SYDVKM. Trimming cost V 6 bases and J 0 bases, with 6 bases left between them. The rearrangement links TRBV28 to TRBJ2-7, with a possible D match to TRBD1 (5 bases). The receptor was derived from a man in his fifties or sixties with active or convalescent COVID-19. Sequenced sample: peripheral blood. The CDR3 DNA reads TGTGCCAGCAGGCAGGGCTCCTACGAGCAGTACTTC. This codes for CASRQGSYEQYF.